Each of the 4 T cell receptor beta chains below was sequenced from the same sample in a study of CD8 T cells in Susac syndrome. Reverse transcription of about 0.5 to 1 ug RNA used random hexamers. TCRdb recomputed calls from the immunoSEQ multiplex PCR reads with MiXCR, one row per CDR3 protein. The repertoire has 150,000 to 200,000 distinct CDR3 sequences, approximately 94% of them found once; the top ten carry around 0.11%. The sequencing sample was made of CD4+ T cells from PBMCs. These receptors all come from a human donor in good health.

The rearrangement uses TRBV19 and TRBJ1-1; 10 bases fit TRBD1. Germline loops: CDR1 LNHDA, CDR2 SQIVND (reference sequence). Trimming at V came to 7 bases and at J to 5 bases, leaving 10 bases not matched to a gene. The CDR3 spans 15 residues. CDR3 nucleotides: TGTGCCAGTAAGGGCGACAGGGGGCAAGAGACTGAAGCTTTCTTT. Its protein is CASKGDRGQETEAFF.

The chain has TRBV7-9 and TRBJ1-1; tentatively, D is TRBD1 (5 bases). There are 15 residues in the CDR3. Trimming pared 0 bases from V and 1 base from J, leaving 9 bases between. The germline V gene has CDR1 SEHNR and CDR2 FQNEAQ (reference sequence). The CDR3 sequence: CASSLAQDRNTEAFF. The CDR3 DNA is TGTGCCAGCAGCTTAGCGCAAGACAGGAACACTGAAGCTTTCTTT.

The chain carries TRBV30 and TRBJ1-1; D perhaps matches TRBD1 (6 bases). Per the germline V gene, CDR1 is GTSNPN and CDR2 is SVGIG (reference sequence). The CDR3 runs to 14 residues. Trimming took off 8 bases at V and 0 bases at J, with 16 bases between the two ends. The CDR3 DNA reads TGTGCCCGAACGGGGGGGCCCATGAACACTGAAGCTTTCTTT. Protein sequence: CARTGGPMNTEAFF. The full variable domain, in which reference TRBV30 and TRBJ1-1 provide the parts outside the CDR3, is SQTIHQWPATLVQPVGSPLSLECTVEGTSNPNLYWYRQAAGRGLQLLFYSVGIGQISSEVPQNLSASRPQDRQFILSSKKLLLSDSGFYLCARTGGPMNTEAFFGQGTRLTVV.

The chain joins TRBV12-3 or TRBV12-4 to TRBJ2-6, with 10 bases that match TRBD1. The V and J ends lost 1 base and 2 bases, in that order; junction bases with no gene match: 5. This CDR3 region has 18 residues. The CDR3 DNA follows: TGTGCCAGCAGTTTAGGCCGGACAGGGGGTCCTGGGGCCAACGTCCTGACTTTC. Translated, it gives CASSLGRTGGPGANVLTF.